This TCR beta chain was observed in a study of blood T cell repertoires in COVID-19. Germline assignment: CDR1 SGHKS and CDR2 YYEKEE (reference sequence). The V gene lost 4 bases and the J gene lost 3 bases, with 13 bases spanning the gap. The CDR3 extends over 15 amino acids. The assay was immunoSEQ multiplex PCR, and TCRdb's table has in-frame clones only and misses some. The sample has 200,000 or so clones, approximately 88% seen once. The clonotype was recovered from a man aged 60 to 75 who had recovered from COVID-19. Sequenced: peripheral blood. The chain is built from TRBV5-5 and TRBJ2-2, with a possible D match to TRBD1 (5 bases). The CDR3 here is CASSPRTRDTGELFF. Written as DNA, the CDR3 is TGTGCCAGCAGCCCCAGGACAAGGGACACCGGGGAGCTGTTTTTT.